These T cell receptor beta chains were read from a single sample in a study of blood T cell repertoires in COVID-19. Using immunoSEQ multiplex PCR, the repertoire was profiled, and TCRdb retains in-frame clones only, with some absent. The sample consists of 300,000 to 400,000 clones, around 87% of them appearing once. Sequenced: PBMCs or T cells enriched from blood (not recorded which). These TCRs come from a woman aged 30 to 39 with acute COVID-19. Each CDR3 is given with its conserved first and last residue. A D gene is named only where the DNA matches it firmly. A clone size is listed for some rows: how often the clone was seen (once, few, many), or a class if it is expanded.

TRBV6-6	TRBD2	TRBJ2-7	.	TGTGCCAGCAGATTCGGGGGGGACGAGCAGTACTTC	CASRFGGDEQYF
TRBV2	.	TRBJ1-2	.	TGTGCCAGCAGTCCTAACCCCGACAGCCCTTTAGGCTACACCTTC	CASSPNPDSPLGYTF
TRBV7-2	.	TRBJ2-3	.	TGTGCCAGCAGCTTAGCGAGAGATGATACGCAGTATTTT	CASSLARDDTQYF
TRBV10-3	.	TRBJ1-4	once	TGTGCCATCCGGGCGGACAGCGGTGAAAAACTGTTTTTT	CAIRADSGEKLFF
TRBV5-1	TRBD1	TRBJ2-7	.	TGCGCCAGCAGCGTTGGGACAGTATCCTACGAGCAGTACTTC	CASSVGTVSYEQYF
TRBV5-1	TRBD1	TRBJ2-7	.	TGCGCCAGCAGCTGGGGGGACAGGGCCTACGAGCAGTACTTC	CASSWGDRAYEQYF
TRBV7-9	.	TRBJ1-1	.	TGTGCCAGCAGTTTCGATTCGGGACTTCTCGCTGAAGCTTTCTTT	CASSFDSGLLAEAFF
TRBV5-6	.	TRBJ1-1	.	TGTGCCAGCAGCTTAGGGTCCAGGGCGTTTATGAACACTGAAGCTTTCTTT	CASSLGSRAFMNTEAFF
TRBV3-1/TRBV3-2	.	TRBJ2-2	.	TGTGCCAGCAGCCTGGCAGCGAACACCGGGGAGCTGTTTTTT	CASSLAANTGELFF
TRBV28	.	TRBJ1-6	.	TGTGCCAGCCACAGAGATAATTCACCCCTCCACTTT	CASHRDNSPLHF
TRBV6-5	.	TRBJ1-5	.	TGTGCCAGCAGGGCAGGGAATAGCAATCAGCCCCAGCATTTT	CASRAGNSNQPQHF
TRBV7-9	TRBD1	TRBJ2-7	.	TGTGCCAGCAGCTTTCCGGGACAGGGGACCTACGAGCAGTACTTC	CASSFPGQGTYEQYF
TRBV19	TRBD1	TRBJ2-1	.	TGTGCCAGTAGTATAGAGACGGGACAGGGGGGACCTAATGAGCAGTTCTTC	CASSIETGQGGPNEQFF
TRBV9	TRBD2	TRBJ2-3	.	TGTGCCAGCAGCCCAGGACTAGCGGGGGGGCTTAGCACAGATACGCAGTATTTT	CASSPGLAGGLSTDTQYF
TRBV2	TRBD1	TRBJ1-2	.	TGTGCCAGCAGTCGGGACAGGTCCGGCTACACCTTC	CASSRDRSGYTF
TRBV6-5	.	TRBJ2-2	once	TGTGCCAGCAGTTACTTTTGGACTAACACCGGGGAGCTGTTTTTT	CASSYFWTNTGELFF
TRBV5-1	.	TRBJ1-1	.	TGCGCCAGCAGCTTGGAGACGGGGGTGGGTGAAGCTTTCTTT	CASSLETGVGEAFF
TRBV30	TRBD2	TRBJ2-1	.	TGTGCCCTAAATCTAGCGGGGGGGTACAATGAGCAGTTCTTC	CALNLAGGYNEQFF
TRBV7-3	TRBD1	TRBJ1-1	.	TGTGCCAGCAGCTTGACAGGGGGCATTGGCACTGAAGCTTTCTTT	CASSLTGGIGTEAFF
TRBV9	TRBD1	TRBJ1-5	once	TGTGCCAGCAGCGTAGGGGCGGGACAGGCGAATCAGCCCCAGCATTTT	CASSVGAGQANQPQHF
TRBV2	.	TRBJ1-1	once	TGTGCCAGCGGTGGGGGAGTGAACACTGAAGCTTTCTTT	CASGGGVNTEAFF
TRBV9	.	TRBJ2-2	.	TGTGCCAGCAGCCCCAGTTTGATGGCCGGGGAGCTGTTTTTT	CASSPSLMAGELFF
TRBV30	TRBD2	TRBJ2-3	.	TGTGCCTGGAGGAGAATTCTAGCGGGGGTCCACGGGAGGGCCTCAGATACGCAGTATTTT	CAWRRILAGVHGRASDTQYF
TRBV5-7	.	TRBJ1-6	.	TGTGCCAGCAGCCCACGGGGAGAGACGGTAAAAGGGAATTCACCCCTCCACTTT	CASSPRGETVKGNSPLHF
TRBV13	.	TRBJ1-1	.	TGTGCCAGCAGCTTCAGGATCGAGACTGAAGCTTTCTTT	CASSFRIETEAFF
TRBV18	TRBD1	TRBJ2-3	.	TGTGCCAGCTCACCACCGACAGGGCCTGATACGCAGTATTTT	CASSPPTGPDTQYF
TRBV7-6	.	TRBJ1-1	.	TGTGCCAGCAGCCCTTGGGGGCAGTCCATGAACACTGAAGCTTTCTTT	CASSPWGQSMNTEAFF
TRBV7-2	TRBD2	TRBJ2-2	.	TGTGCCAGCAGCTTTGCCGGGACTAGCGTCGGGGAGCTGTTTTTT	CASSFAGTSVGELFF
TRBV2	TRBD1	TRBJ1-2	.	TGTGCCAGCAGCGGGGACAGTTATGGCTACACCTTC	CASSGDSYGYTF
TRBV24-1	.	TRBJ2-2	.	TGTGCCACCAAAAGCGGGCTGAACACCGGGGAGCTGTTTTTT	CATKSGLNTGELFF
TRBV9	.	TRBJ2-3	.	TGTGCCAGCAGCGCTCAGGGGGGCCCCACAGATACGCAGTATTTT	CASSAQGGPTDTQYF
TRBV2	TRBD1	TRBJ1-1	.	TGTGCCAGCAGTGAAGGGACAGGGGGAAGGAGAGCTTTCTTT	CASSEGTGGRRAFF
TRBV5-8	.	TRBJ1-1	.	TGTGCCAGCAGCTTAGTAGGGACTAACACTGAAGCTTTCTTT	CASSLVGTNTEAFF
TRBV15	.	TRBJ1-1	.	TGTGCCACCAGCGTGCGTACAGGGCGAGGAACTGAAGCTTTCTTT	CATSVRTGRGTEAFF
TRBV29-1	.	TRBJ1-1	.	TGCAGCGTCAGGGGGAACACTGAAGCTTTCTTT	CSVRGNTEAFF
TRBV20-1	.	TRBJ2-7	few	TGCAGTGCTAGTAAGCCCGGAGTCTACGAGCAGTACTTC	CSASKPGVYEQYF
TRBV11-2	TRBD1	TRBJ1-1	.	TGTGCCAGCAGCGCCAGGCGGGACAGGGAGGACACTGAAGCTTTCTTT	CASSARRDREDTEAFF
TRBV2	TRBD2	TRBJ2-3	.	TGTGCCACCCGGTTGGGGGGGAACACAGATACGCAGTATTTT	CATRLGGNTDTQYF
TRBV5-6	.	TRBJ1-5	.	TGTGCCAGCAGCCAAGGAGGACAGCCCCAGCATTTT	CASSQGGQPQHF
TRBV6-5	.	TRBJ1-1	.	TGTGCCAGCAGTTACTCAGGGGGACTGAACACTGAAGCTTTCTTT	CASSYSGGLNTEAFF
TRBV5-1	TRBD1	TRBJ2-5	.	TGCGCCAGCAGCGTACAGGGGGGTGAGGTGGAGACCCAGTACTTC	CASSVQGGEVETQYF